This T cell receptor (beta chain) was captured in a study of Graves' ophthalmopathy and Graves' hyperthyroidism. Patients were left out if they had other autoimmune diseases, uncontrolled infections, pregnancy or lactation. PBMCs were obtained from 9.5 to 10 ml of fresh peripheral blood. Using RNA transcripts, the TCR beta CDR3 regions were amplified. Following a first-round RT-PCR that used HTBI primers, a second-round multiplex PCR was carried out. Using its own MiXCR run on the multiplex PCR reads, TCRdb lists one record per CDR3 protein. Found here are around 660,000 distinct CDR3 sequences, roughly 41% of them singletons; the top ten hold more than 2.5%. V was trimmed by 8 bases and J by 5 bases, leaving 21 bases between them. The CDR3 loop spans 15 amino acids. Looked up from germline, CDR1 is MNHEY and CDR2 is SVGAGI.

The genes are TRBV6-5 and TRBJ1-1; tentative D call: TRBD1 (5 bases). The TCR sequence derives from an adult man with Graves' ophthalmopathy. Input material: peripheral blood. The CDR3 coding sequence is TGTGCCAGCCGCACCGACGGGGGAGTTTTGACTGAAGCTTTCTTT. This encodes CASRTDGGVLTEAFF.